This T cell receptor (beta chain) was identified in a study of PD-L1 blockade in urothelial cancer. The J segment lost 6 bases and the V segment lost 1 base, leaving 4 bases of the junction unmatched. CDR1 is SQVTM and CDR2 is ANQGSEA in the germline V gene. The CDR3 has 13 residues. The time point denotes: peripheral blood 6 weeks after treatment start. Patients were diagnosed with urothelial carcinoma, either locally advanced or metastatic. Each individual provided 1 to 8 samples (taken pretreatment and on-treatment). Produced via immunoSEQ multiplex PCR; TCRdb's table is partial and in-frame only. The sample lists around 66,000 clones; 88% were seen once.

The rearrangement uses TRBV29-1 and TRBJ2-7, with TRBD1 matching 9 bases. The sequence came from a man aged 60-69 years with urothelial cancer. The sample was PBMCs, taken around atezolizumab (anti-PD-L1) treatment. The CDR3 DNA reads TGCAGCGTTGAAGGGACAGGGGTTTTCGAGCAGTACTTC. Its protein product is CSVEGTGVFEQYF.